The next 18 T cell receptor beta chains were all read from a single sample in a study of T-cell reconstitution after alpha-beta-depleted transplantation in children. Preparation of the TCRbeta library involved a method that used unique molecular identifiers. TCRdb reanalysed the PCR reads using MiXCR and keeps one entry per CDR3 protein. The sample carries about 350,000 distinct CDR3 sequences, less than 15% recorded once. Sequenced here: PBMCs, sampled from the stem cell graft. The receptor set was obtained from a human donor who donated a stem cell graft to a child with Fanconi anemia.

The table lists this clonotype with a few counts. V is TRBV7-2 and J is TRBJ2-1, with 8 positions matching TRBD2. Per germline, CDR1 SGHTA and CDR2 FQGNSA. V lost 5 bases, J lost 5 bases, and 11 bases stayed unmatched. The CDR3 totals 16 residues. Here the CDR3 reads CASSPARGRGDNEQFF. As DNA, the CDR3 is TGTGCCAGCAGCCCCGCCCGAGGGCGGGGGGACAATGAGCAGTTCTTC.

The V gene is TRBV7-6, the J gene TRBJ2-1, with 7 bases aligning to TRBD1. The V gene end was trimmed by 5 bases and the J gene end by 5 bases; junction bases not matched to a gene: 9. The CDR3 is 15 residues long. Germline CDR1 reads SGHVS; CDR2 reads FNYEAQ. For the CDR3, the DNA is TGTGCCAGCAGCGTACTGTCGGGACAGAACAATGAGCAGTTCTTC. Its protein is CASSVLSGQNNEQFF.

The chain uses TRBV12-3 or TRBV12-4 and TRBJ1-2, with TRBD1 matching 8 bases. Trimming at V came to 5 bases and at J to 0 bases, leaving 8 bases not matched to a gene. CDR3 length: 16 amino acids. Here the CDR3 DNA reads TGTGCCAGCAGTCCCCACAGGGGGATAGCTAACTATGGCTACACCTTC. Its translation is CASSPHRGIANYGYTF.

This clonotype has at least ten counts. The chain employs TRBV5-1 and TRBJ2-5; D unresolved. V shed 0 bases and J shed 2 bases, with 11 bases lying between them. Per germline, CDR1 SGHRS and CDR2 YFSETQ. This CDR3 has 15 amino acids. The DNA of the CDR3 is TGCGCCAGCAGCTTGGGTATGGGAAGACAAGAGACCCAGTACTTC. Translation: CASSLGMGRQETQYF.

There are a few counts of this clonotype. The CDR3 sequence is CASSYSRGQGANTGELFF. The CDR3 DNA sequence: TGTGCCAGCAGTTACTCGAGAGGGCAGGGGGCGAACACCGGGGAGCTGTTTTTT. The chain recombines TRBV6-2 or TRBV6-3 with TRBJ2-2, with 7 bases fitting TRBD1. Trimming cost V 0 bases and J 0 bases; bases outside gene matches: 7. The CDR3 has 18 amino acids. Germline V gene lookup returns CDR1 MNHEY and CDR2 SVGEGT.

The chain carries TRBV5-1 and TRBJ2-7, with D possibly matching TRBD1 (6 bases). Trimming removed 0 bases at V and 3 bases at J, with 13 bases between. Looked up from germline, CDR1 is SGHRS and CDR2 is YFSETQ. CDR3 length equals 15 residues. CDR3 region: CASSLVGEGVYEQYF. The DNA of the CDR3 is TGCGCCAGCAGCTTGGTGGGAGAGGGGGTCTACGAGCAGTACTTC.

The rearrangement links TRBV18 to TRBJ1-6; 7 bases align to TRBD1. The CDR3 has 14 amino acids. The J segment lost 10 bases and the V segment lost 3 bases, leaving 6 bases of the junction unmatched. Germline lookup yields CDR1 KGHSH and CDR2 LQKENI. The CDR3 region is CASSPEGAGSPLHF. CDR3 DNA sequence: TGTGCCAGCTCACCGGAGGGGGCTGGCTCACCCCTCCACTTT.

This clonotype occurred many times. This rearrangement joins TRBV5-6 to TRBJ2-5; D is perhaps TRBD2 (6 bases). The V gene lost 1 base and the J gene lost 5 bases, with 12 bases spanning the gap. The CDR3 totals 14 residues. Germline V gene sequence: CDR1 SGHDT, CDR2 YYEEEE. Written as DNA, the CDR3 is TGTGCCAGCAGCTTGTGGGCGGGACCCGAGACCCAGTACTTC. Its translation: CASSLWAGPETQYF.

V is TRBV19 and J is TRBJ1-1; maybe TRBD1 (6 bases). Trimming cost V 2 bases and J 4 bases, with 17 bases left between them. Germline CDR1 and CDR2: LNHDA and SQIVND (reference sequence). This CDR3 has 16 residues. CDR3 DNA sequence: TGTGCCAGTAGTATATGGGTCGGGACACGCAGCACTGAAGCTTTCTTT. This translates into CASSIWVGTRSTEAFF.

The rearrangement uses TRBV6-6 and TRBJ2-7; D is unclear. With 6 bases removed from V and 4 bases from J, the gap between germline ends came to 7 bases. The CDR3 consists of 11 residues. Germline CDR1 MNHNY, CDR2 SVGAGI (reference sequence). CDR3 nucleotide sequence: TGTGCCAGCAGCCTCAGATACGAGCAGTACTTC. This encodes CASSLRYEQYF.

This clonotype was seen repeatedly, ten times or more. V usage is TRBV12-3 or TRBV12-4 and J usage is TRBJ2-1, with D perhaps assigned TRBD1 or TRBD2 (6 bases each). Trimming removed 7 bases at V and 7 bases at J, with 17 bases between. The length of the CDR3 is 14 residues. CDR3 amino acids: CASNNPGARNEQFF. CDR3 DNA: TGTGCCAGCAACAACCCGGGGGCTAGGAATGAGCAGTTCTTC.

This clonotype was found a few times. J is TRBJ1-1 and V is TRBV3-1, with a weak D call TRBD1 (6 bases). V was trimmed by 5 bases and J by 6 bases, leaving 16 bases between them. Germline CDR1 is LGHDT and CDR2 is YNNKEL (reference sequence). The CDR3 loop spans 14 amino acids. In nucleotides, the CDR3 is TGTGCCAGCAGCACCTCGGGGGCTCTCGCTGAAGCTTTCTTT. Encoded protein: CASSTSGALAEAFF.

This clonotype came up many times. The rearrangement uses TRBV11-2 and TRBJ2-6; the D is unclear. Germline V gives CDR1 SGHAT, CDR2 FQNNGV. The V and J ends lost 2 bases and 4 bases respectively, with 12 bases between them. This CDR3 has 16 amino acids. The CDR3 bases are TGTGCCAGCAGCTTATCTCTCCTTGGGGGGGCCAACGTCCTGACTTTC. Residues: CASSLSLLGGANVLTF.

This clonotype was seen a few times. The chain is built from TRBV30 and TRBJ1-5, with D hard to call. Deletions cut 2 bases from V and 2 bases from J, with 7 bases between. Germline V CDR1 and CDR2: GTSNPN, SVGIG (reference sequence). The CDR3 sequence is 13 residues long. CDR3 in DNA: TGTGCCTGGAGTCCAGCGCGCAATCAGCCCCAGCATTTT. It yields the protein CAWSPARNQPQHF.

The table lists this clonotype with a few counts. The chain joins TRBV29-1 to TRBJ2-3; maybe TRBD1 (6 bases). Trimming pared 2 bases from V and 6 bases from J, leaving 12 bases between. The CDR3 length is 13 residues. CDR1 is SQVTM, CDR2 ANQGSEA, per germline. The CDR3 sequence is CSVETTRGDTQYF. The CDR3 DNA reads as TGCAGCGTTGAAACCACAAGGGGGGATACGCAGTATTTT.

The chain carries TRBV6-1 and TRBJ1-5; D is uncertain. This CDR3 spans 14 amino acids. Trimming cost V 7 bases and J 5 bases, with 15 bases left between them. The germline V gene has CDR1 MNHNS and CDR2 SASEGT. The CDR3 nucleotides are TGTGCCAGCAAGGGAGTGGGCGCTGATCAGCCCCAGCATTTT. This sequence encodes CASKGVGADQPQHF.

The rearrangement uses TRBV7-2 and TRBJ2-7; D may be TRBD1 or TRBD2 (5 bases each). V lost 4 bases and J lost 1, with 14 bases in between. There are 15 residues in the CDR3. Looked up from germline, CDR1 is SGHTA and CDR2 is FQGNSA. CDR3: CASSYGTAGSYEQYF. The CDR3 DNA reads TGTGCCAGCAGCTACGGGACGGCGGGTTCCTACGAGCAGTACTTC.

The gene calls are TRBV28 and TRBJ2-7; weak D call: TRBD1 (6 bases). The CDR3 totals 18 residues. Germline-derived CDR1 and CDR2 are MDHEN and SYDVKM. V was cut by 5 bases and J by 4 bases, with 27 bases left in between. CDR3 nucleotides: TGTGCCAGCAGTGCAATCCGGGACACCCTATTAAGAGCATACGAGCAGTACTTC. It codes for CASSAIRDTLLRAYEQYF.